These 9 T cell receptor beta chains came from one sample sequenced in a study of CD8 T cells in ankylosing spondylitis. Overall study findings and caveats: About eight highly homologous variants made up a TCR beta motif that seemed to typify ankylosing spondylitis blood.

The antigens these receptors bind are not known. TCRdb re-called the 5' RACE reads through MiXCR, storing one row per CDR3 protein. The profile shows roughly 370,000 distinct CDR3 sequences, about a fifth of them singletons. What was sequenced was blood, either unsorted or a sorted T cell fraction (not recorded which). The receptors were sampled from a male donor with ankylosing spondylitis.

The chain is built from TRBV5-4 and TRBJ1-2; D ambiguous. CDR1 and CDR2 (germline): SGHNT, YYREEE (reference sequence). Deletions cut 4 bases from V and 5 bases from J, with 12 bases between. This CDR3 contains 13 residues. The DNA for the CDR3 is TGTGCCAGCAGCCGGGGAGGTGAATATGGCTACACCTTC. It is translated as CASSRGGEYGYTF.

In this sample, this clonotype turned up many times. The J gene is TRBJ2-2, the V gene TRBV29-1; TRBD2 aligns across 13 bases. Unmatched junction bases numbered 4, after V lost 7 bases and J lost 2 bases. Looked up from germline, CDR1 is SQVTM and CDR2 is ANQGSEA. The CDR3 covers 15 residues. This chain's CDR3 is CSAEGLAGNTGELFF. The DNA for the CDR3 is TGCAGCGCCGAGGGACTAGCGGGAAACACCGGGGAGCTGTTTTTT.

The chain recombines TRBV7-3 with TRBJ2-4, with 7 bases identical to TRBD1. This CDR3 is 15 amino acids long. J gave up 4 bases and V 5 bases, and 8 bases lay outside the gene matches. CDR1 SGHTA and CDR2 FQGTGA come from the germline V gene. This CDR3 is CASSPNRDSKNIQYF. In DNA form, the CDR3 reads TGTGCCAGCAGCCCAAACCGGGACAGTAAAAACATTCAGTACTTC.

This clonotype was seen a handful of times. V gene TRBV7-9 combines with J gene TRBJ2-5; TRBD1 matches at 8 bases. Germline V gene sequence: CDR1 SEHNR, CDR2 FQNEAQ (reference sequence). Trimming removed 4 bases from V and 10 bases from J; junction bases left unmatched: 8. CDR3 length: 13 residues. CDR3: CASSYRTGRSQYF. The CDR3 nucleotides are TGTGCCAGCAGCTACAGGACAGGGAGAAGCCAGTACTTC.

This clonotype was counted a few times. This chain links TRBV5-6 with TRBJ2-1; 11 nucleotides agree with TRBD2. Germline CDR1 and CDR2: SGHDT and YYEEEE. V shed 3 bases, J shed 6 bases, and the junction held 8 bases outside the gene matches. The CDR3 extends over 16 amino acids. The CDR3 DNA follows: TGTGCCAGCAGCTCATCCGGGACTAGCGGACTCAATGAGCAGTTCTTC. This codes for CASSSSGTSGLNEQFF. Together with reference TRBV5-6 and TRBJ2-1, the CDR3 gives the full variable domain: DAGVTQSPTHLIKTRGQQVTLRCSPKSGHDTVSWYQQALGQGPQFIFQYYEEEERQRGNFPDRFSGHQFPNYSSELNVNALLLGDSALYLCASSSSGTSGLNEQFFGPGTRLTVL.

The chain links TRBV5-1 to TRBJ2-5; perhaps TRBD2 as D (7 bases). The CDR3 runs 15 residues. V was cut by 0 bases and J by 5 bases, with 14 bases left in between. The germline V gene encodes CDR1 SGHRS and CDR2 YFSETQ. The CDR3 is CASSLEGGSWETQYF. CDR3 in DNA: TGCGCCAGCAGCTTGGAGGGGGGGTCATGGGAGACCCAGTACTTC.

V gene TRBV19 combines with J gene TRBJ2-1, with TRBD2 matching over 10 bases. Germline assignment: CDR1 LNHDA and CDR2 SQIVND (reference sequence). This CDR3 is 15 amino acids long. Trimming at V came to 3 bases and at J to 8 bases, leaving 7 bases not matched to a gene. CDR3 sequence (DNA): TGTGCCAGTAGTATGGGGAGCGGGAGGGCCGATGAGCAGTTCTTC. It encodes CASSMGSGRADEQFF.

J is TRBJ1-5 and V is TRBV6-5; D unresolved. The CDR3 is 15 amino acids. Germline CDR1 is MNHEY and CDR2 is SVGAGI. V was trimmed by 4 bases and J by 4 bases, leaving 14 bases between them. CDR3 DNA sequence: TGTGCCAGCAGTTTAGTCCCGGGAGGTAATCAGCCCCAGCATTTT. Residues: CASSLVPGGNQPQHF.

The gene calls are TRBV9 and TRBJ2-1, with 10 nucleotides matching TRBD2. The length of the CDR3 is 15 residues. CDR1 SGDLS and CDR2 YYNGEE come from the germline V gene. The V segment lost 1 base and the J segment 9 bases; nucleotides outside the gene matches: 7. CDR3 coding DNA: TGTGCCAGCAGCGTACTAGCGGGAGTTGGTGGTGAGCAGTTCTTC. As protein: CASSVLAGVGGEQFF.